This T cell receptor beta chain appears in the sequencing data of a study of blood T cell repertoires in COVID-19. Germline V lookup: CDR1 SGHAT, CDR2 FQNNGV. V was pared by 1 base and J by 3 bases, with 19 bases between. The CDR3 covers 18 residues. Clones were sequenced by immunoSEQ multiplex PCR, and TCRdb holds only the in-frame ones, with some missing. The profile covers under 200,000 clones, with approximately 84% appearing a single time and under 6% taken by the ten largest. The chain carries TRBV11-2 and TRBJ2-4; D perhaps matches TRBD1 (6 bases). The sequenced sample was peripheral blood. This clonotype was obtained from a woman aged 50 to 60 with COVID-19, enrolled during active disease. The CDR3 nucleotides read TGTGCCAGCAGCTTAGGGGTTCGGGGACACTGGGACAAAAACATTCAGTACTTC. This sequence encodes CASSLGVRGHWDKNIQYF.